These 5 T cell receptor beta chains share one sample of origin, sequenced in a study of tumor-infiltrating lymphocytes in primary liver carcinoma. In addition to blood RNA drawn from unsorted whole blood, germline DNA was extracted. Synthesis of TCR beta cDNA was carried out from 500 ng total RNA with a constant-region primer. Each TCR beta library was derived from three nested multiplex PCR rounds that employed slightly modified ARM-PCR. TRBV1-TRBV30 forward primers paired with a C-beta reverse primer drove the first two PCR rounds, roughly 10 cycles each. TCRdb independently ran MiXCR on the multiplex PCR reads; one entry per CDR3 protein. Of some 320,000 distinct CDR3 sequences in the sample, 55% to 65% were seen once. Sequenced input: peripheral blood. The source is a man between 40 and 49 years old with primary liver carcinoma and hepatitis B virus infection.

In this sample, this clonotype turned up a few times. This rearrangement joins TRBV11-2 to TRBJ1-2; D is unclear. This CDR3 has 13 residues. Germline CDR1 SGHAT, CDR2 FQNNGV. The germline V and J ends were trimmed by 0 bases and 4 bases, with 6 bases remaining between them. The CDR3 spells CASSLETVYGYTF. The CDR3 nucleotides are TGTGCCAGCAGCTTAGAGACGGTCTATGGCTACACCTTC.

About this clonotype itself: Germline is not matched at one junction end, which may reflect a read error. The chain couples TRBV5-1 to TRBJ1-2; the match to TRBD1 covers 7 bases. Germline CDR1 is SGHRS and CDR2 is YFSETQ. The CDR3 is made up of 14 amino acids. CDR3 residues: CTSSLMGTALGYTF. In DNA form, the CDR3 reads TGCACCAGCAGCTTGATGGGGACAGCACTTGGCTACACCTTC.

With regard to this clonotype: The conserved phenylalanine or tryptophan is not found at the CDR3 terminus, so this likely reflects a read error. The DNA is omitted, as the CDR3 cannot be located on it reliably, and the CDR3 follows TCRdb's listing. This chain connects TRBV6-6 to TRBJ2-2. Per germline, CDR1 MNHNY and CDR2 SVGAGI (reference sequence). Counting both end residues, the CDR3 totals 12 amino acids. The CDR3 loop reads CASSPNTGELSL.

About this clonotype itself: One end of the junction does not line up with germline, which may come from a read error. The chain recombines TRBV6-2 or TRBV6-3 with TRBJ2-7; 9 bases align to TRBD2. The CDR3 is 16 amino acids. Germline V lookup: CDR1 MNHEY, CDR2 SVGEGT. This CDR3 reads CTSCYSIASGTYEQYF. The CDR3 DNA reads TGTACCAGCTGTTACTCGATTGCTAGCGGGACCTACGAGCAGTACTTC.

The chain uses TRBV19 and TRBJ2-1; D is unresolved. V shed 3 bases and J shed 9 bases, with 6 bases lying between them. The germline V gene encodes CDR1 LNHDA and CDR2 SQIVND (reference sequence). The CDR3 runs 11 residues. This CDR3 reads CASSIETEQFF. The CDR3 DNA reads as TGTGCCAGTAGTATCGAGACTGAGCAGTTCTTC.